This T cell receptor beta chain originates from a study of T-cell memory formation after mild COVID-19. Overall study results and limits: Confirmation was lacking for SARS-CoV-2 specificity of second-wave clones that peaked on day 37. Cross-reactive memory apparently joined, as some responding clones appeared in pre-infection memory. CD4+ clones that contracted lay mainly in CM and EM; CD8+ ones lay in EMRA.

5'RACE with constant-segment primers built TCRalpha and TCRbeta cDNA libraries with UMIs. TCRdb used MiXCR to reprocess the 5' RACE reads, holding one entry per CDR3 protein. The sample shows fewer than 350,000 distinct CDR3 sequences, roughly 18% of them seen only once. Comments on this clonotype: As yet, its antigen is unknown.

The germline gives CDR1 SEHNR, CDR2 FQNEAQ (reference sequence). There are 18 residues in the CDR3. Trimming removed 1 base at V and 2 bases at J, with 18 bases between. The sample comprised PBMCs or a T cell subset sorted from them (not recorded which). The sequence came from a man aged 18 to 30 who had mild COVID-19 (a few samples of this study predate the infection). Cell type and time point are not known. The chain is built from TRBV7-9 and TRBJ1-5; TRBD1 might be the D (6 bases). The CDR3 here is CASSLGSIGGLGNQPQHF. CDR3 in DNA: TGTGCCAGCAGCTTAGGAAGTATAGGGGGTTTGGGCAATCAGCCCCAGCATTTT.